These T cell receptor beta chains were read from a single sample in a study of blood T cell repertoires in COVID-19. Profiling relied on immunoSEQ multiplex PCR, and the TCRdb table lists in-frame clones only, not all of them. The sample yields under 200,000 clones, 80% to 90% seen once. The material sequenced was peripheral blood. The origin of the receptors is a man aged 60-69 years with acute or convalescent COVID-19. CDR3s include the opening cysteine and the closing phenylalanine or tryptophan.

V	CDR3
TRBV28	CASSPAGMTGNTIYF
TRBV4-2	CASSQEDRGSNQPQHF
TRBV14	CASSPAGVVYNEQFF
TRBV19	CASTISGTGGIDEQFF
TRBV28	CASSFRGGPFSNQPQHF
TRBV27	CASSFPGTSGRTDTQYF
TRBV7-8	CASSLGTGISTNEKLFF
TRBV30	CAWSVSGKGYTF
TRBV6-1	CASSEVAAYGYTF
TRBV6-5	CATFATGLAGYEQYF
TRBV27	CASHRGLNTGELFF
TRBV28	CASSFAGAGTDTQYF
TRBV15	CATRLSTGAKNIQYF
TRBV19	CASSETGRMNTEAFF
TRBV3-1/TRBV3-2	CASSRPGVNTEAFF
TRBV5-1	CASSLVPRQGEETQYF
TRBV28	CASSFRTGDYGYTF
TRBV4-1	CASRGLSSFEQYF
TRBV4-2	CASSQDGGSSGANVLTF
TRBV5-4	CASSLQRLAGDTGELFF
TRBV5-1	CASSLATSGIPTTNTGELFF
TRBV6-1	CASSEVGQGRQPQHF
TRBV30	CAWHQGRGYEQYF
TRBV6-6	CASSAGGGNTIYF
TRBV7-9	CASSGWGGYTF
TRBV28	CASSPPTYNEQFF
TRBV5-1	CASSLLGRAANEQFF
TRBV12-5	CASGLGQGQETQYF
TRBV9	CASSVASGKTGELFF
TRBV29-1	CSAGRGLAGAWGDEQFF
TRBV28	CASSFGYRSTNTIYF
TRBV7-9	CASSYALPGDYGYTF
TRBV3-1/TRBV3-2	CASSPGTGSYNEQFF
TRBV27	CASSPVAGSDNEQFF
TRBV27	CASSLGQGFTGELFF
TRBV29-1	CSVRDSYTEAFF
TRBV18	CASSLGLASNTDTQYF
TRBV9	CASSAYGTGEEKLFF
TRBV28	CASSRTPGQVYEQYF
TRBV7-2	CASSLGSADYYEQYF
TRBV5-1	CASSLNPGQGYNEQFF
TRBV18	CASTSTTNYGYTF
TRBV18	CASSQTGGANQPQHF
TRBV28	CASRTPGQGFGGTEAFF
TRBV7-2	CASSWGLAASTDTQYF
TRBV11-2	CASRPGRGRTLTDTQYF
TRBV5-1	CASSLADRDYEQYF
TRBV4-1	CASSLSLLGVANEQFF
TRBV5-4	CASSSQGTNTEAFF
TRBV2	CASSGPGVGTEAFF
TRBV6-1	CASSEYLYATNEKLFF
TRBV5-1	CASSFRDRGHTEAFF
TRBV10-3	CAISEGALTTGELFF
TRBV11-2	CASSAGDTQYF
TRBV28	CASSLIRGGIYGYTF